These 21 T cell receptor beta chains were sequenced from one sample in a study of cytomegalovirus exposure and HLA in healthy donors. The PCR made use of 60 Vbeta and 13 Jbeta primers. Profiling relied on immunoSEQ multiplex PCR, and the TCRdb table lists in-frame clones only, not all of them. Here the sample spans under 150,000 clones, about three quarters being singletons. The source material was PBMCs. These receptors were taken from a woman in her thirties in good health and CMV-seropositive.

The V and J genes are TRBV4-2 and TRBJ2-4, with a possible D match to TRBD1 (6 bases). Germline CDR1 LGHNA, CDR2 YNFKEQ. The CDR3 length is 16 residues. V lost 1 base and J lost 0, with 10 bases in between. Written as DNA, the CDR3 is TGTGCCAGCAGCCAAGTTATGGGACAAGCCAAAAACATTCAGTACTTC. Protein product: CASSQVMGQAKNIQYF.

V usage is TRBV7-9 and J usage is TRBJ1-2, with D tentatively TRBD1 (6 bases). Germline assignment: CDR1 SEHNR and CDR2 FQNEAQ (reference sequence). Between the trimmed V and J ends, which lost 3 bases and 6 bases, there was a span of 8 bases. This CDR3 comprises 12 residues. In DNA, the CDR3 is TGTGCCAGCAGCTTGGACAGAAATGGCTACACCTTC. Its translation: CASSLDRNGYTF. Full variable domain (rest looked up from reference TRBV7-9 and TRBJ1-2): DTGVSQNPRHKITKRGQNVTFRCDPISEHNRLYWYRQTLGQGPEFLTYFQNEAQLEKSRLLSDRFSAERPKGSFSTLEIQRTEQGDSAMYLCASSLDRNGYTFGSGTRLTVV.

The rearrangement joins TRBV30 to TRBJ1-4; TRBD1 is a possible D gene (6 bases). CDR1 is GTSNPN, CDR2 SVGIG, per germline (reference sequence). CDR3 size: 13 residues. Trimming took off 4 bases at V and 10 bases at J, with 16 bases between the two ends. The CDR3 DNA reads TGTGCCTGGAAAAACACTCGGACAGTAAAACTGTTTTTT. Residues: CAWKNTRTVKLFF.

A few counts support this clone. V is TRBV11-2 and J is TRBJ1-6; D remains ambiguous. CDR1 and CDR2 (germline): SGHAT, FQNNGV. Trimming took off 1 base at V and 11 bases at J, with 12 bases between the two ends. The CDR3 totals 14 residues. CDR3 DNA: TGTGCCAGCAGCTTAGGGCGCCCCGGGGCACCCCTCCACTTT. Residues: CASSLGRPGAPLHF.

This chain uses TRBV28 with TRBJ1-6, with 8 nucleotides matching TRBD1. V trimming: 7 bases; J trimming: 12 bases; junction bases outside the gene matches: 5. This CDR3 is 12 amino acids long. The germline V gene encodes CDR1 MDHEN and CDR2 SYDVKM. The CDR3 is CASKQGEKPLHF. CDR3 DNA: TGTGCCAGCAAACAGGGGGAAAAACCCCTCCACTTT.

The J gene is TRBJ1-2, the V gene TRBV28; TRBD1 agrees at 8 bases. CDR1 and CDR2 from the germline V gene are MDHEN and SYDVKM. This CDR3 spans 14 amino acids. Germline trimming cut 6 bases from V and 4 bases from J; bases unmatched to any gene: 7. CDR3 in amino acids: CASREGQGSYGYTF. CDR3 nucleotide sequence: TGTGCCAGCAGAGAAGGACAGGGTTCCTATGGCTACACCTTC.

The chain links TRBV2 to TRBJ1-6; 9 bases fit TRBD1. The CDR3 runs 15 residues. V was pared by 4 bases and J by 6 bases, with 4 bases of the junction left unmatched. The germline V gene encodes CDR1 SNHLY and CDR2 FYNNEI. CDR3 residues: CASSGLDRGNSPLHF. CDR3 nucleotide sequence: TGTGCCAGCAGTGGGCTGGACAGGGGTAATTCACCCCTCCACTTT.

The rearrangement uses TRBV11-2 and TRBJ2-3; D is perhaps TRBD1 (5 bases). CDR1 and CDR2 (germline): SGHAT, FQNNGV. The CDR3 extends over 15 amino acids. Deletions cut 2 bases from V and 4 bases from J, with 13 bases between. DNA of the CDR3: TGTGCCAGCAGCTTATATCCAGGGTGGCCAGATACGCAGTATTTT. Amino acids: CASSLYPGWPDTQYF.

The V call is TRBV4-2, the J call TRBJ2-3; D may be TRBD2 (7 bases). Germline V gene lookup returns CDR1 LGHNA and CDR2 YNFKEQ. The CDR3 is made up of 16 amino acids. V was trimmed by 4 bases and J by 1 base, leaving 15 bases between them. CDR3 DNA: TGTGCCAGCAGCCCCCGGGGGGCAGATGGCACAGATACGCAGTATTTT. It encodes CASSPRGADGTDTQYF.

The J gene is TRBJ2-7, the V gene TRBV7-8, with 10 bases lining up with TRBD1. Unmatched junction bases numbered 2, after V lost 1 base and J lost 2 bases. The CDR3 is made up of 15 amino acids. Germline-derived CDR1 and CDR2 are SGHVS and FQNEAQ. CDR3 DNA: TGTGCCAGCAGCTTAGGGGGACAGGGGCCCTACGAGCAGTACTTC. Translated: CASSLGGQGPYEQYF.

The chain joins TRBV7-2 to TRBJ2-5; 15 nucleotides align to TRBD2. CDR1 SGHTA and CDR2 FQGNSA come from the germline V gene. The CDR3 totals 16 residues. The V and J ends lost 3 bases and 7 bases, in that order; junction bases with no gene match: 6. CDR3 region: CASSFGLAGGGGTQYF. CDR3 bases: TGTGCCAGCAGCTTCGGACTAGCGGGGGGGGGTGGGACCCAGTACTTC.

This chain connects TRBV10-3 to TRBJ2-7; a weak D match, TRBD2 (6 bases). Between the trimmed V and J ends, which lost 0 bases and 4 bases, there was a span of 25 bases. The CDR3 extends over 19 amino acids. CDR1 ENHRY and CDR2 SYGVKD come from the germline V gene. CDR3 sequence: CAISESSVGGHSGRYEQYF. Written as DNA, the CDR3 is TGTGCCATCAGTGAGTCGAGCGTCGGGGGTCACAGCGGGCGGTACGAGCAGTACTTC.

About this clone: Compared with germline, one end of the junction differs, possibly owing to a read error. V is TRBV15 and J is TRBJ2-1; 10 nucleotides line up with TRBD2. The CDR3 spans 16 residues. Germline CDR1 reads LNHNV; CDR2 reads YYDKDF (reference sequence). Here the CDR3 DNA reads TGTGCCGCCAGCAGAGGAGGTAGCGGGGGGCTCAATGAGCAGTTCTTC. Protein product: CAASRGGSGGLNEQFF.

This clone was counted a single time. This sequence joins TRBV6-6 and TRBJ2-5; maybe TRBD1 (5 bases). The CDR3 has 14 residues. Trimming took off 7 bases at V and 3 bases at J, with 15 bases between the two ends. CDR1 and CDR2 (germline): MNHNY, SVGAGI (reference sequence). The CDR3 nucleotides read TGTGCCAGCAAACCCCAGGGATTGGAAGAGACCCAGTACTTC. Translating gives CASKPQGLEETQYF.

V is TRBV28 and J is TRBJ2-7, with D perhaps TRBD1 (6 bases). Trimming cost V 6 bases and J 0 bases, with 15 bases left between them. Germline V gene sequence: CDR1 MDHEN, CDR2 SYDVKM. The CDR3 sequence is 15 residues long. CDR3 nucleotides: TGTGCCAGCAGCCAAACAGGGCTGGGCTCCTACGAGCAGTACTTC. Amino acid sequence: CASSQTGLGSYEQYF.

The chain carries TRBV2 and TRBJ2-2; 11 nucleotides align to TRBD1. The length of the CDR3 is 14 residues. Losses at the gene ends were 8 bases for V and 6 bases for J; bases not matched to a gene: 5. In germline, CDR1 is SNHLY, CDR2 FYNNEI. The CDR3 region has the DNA TGTGCCAGCCATGGGACAGGGGGGTCCGGGGAGCTGTTTTTT. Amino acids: CASHGTGGSGELFF.

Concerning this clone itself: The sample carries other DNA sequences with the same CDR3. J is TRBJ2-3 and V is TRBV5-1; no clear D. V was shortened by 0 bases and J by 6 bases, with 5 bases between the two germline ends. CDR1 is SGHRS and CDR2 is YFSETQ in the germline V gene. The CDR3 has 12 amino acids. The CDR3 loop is CASSLASDTQYF. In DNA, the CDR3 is TGCGCCAGCAGCTTGGCCTCTGATACGCAGTATTTT.

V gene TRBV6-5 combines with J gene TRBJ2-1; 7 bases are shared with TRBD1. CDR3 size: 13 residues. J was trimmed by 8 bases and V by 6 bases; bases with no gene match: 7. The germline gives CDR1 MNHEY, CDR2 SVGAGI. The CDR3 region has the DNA TGTGCCAGCAGCACGACAGGGATCCATGAGCAGTTCTTC. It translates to CASSTTGIHEQFF.

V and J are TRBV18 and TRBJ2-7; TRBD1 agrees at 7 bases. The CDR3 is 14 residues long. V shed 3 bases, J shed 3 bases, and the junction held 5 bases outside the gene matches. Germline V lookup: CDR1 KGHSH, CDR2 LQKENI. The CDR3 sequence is CASSPGQTFYEQYF. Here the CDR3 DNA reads TGTGCCAGCTCACCGGGACAGACCTTCTACGAGCAGTACTTC.

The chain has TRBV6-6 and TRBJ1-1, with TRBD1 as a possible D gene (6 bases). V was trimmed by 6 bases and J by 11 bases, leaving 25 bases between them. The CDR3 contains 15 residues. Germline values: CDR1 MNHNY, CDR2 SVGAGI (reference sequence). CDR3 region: CASSVSGTPPSWAFF. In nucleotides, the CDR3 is TGTGCCAGCAGCGTCTCCGGGACACCGCCTTCCTGGGCTTTCTTT.

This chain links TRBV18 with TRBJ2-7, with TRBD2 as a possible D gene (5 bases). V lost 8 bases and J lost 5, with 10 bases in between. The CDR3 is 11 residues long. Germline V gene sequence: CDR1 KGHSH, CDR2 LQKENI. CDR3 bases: TGTGCCAGCAGAAGAGGGAACGAGCAGTACTTC. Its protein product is CASRRGNEQYF.